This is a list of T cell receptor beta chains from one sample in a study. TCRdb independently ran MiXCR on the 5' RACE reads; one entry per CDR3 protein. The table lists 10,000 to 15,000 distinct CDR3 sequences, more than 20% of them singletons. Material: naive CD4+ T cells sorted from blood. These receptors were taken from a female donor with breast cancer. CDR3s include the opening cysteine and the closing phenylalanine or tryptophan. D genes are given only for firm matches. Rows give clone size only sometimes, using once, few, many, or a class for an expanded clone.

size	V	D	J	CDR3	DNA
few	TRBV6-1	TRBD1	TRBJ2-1	CASRKQGNEQFF	TGTGCCAGCAGAAAACAGGGGAATGAGCAGTTCTTC
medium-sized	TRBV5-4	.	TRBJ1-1	CASSFGGPNTEAFF	TGTGCCAGCAGCTTCGGCGGCCCGAACACTGAAGCTTTCTTT
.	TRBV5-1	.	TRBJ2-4	CASSLALGQPGRKNIQYF	TGCGCCAGCAGCTTGGCCTTAGGACAGCCTGGGCGCAAAAACATTCAGTACTTC
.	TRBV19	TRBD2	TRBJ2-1	CASSTNSGRYNEQFF	TGTGCCAGTAGTACCAATAGCGGGAGATACAATGAGCAGTTCTTC
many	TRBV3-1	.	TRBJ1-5	CASSISGAQPQHF	TGTGCCAGCAGCATCTCAGGGGCTCAGCCCCAGCATTTT
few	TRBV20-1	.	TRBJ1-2	CSARPVRGYTF	TGCAGTGCTCGCCCGGTGCGAGGCTACACCTTC
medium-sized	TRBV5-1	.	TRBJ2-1	CASSPSGTPTSGQFF	TGCGCCAGCAGCCCATCCGGGACCCCTACTTCTGGGCAGTTCTTC
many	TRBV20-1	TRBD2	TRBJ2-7	CSAPFGLAGQDEQYF	TGCAGTGCTCCCTTCGGTCTAGCGGGCCAGGACGAGCAGTACTTC
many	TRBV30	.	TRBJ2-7	CAWSVGMQGRNEQYF	TGTGCCTGGAGTGTTGGTATGCAGGGTCGCAACGAGCAGTACTTC
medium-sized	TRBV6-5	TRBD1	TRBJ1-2	CASSYEQGRHYGYTF	TGTGCCAGCAGCTACGAACAGGGGCGTCACTATGGCTACACCTTC
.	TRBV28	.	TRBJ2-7	CASSTFSGSYEQYF	TGTGCCAGCAGTACTTTTTCCGGGAGCTACGAGCAGTACTTC
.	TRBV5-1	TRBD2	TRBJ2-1	CASSTAAGTYNEQFF	TGCGCCAGCAGCACAGCAGCGGGAACCTACAATGAGCAGTTCTTC
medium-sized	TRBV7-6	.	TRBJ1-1	CASSPRHGRRNTEAFF	TGTGCCAGCAGCCCCCGACACGGACGTAGGAACACTGAAGCTTTCTTT
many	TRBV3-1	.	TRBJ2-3	CASSLSRKRGTQYF	TGTGCCAGCAGCCTCTCGCGGAAGAGGGGTACGCAGTATTTT
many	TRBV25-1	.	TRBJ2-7	CASSPWQGRTYEQYF	TGTGCCAGCAGTCCCTGGCAGGGCAGAACCTACGAGCAGTACTTC
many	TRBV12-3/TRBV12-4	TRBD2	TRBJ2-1	CASSFWTSGYNEQFF	TGTGCCAGCAGTTTTTGGACTAGCGGTTACAATGAGCAGTTCTTC